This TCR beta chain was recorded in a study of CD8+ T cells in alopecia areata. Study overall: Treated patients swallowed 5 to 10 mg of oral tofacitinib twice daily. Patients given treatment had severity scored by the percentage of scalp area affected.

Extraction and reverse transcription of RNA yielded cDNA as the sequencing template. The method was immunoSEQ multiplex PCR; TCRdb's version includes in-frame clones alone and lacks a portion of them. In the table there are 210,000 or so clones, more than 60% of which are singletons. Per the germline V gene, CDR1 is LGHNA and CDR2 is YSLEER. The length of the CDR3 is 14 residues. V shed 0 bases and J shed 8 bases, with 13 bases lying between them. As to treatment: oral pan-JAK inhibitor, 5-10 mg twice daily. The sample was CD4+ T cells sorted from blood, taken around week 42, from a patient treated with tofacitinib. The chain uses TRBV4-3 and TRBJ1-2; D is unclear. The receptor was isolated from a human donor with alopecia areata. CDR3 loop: CASSQDFRGRGYTF. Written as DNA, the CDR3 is TGCGCCAGCAGCCAAGATTTTCGGGGAAGGGGCTACACCTTC.